These 29 T cell receptor beta chains were sequenced from one sample in a study of blood T cell repertoires in COVID-19. Clones were read by immunoSEQ multiplex PCR, and TCRdb kept only the in-frame ones, dropping some. Here the sample spans hundreds of thousands of clones, 90% being singletons. The sequencing sample was made of PBMCs or T cells enriched from blood (not recorded which). All receptors derive from a young woman with acute COVID-19.

The chain links TRBV28 to TRBJ2-1, with TRBD2 matching over 10 bases. Germline CDR1 is MDHEN and CDR2 is SYDVKM. The ends lost 3 bases at V and 8 bases at J; junction bases unmatched: 10. There are 16 residues in the CDR3. In DNA, the CDR3 is TGTGCCAGCAGTTTGGGAGGGCTAGCGGGAGAGGATGAGCAGTTCTTC. Translation gives CASSLGGLAGEDEQFF.

CDR3 in amino acids: CASSQEPHLSSGNTIYF. CDR3 nucleotides: TGTGCCAGCAGCCAAGAGCCCCACTTGAGCTCTGGAAACACCATATATTTT. The V and J genes are TRBV4-2 and TRBJ1-3; D gene unclear. V lost 0 bases, J lost 0 bases, and 12 bases lay in between. Germline V gene sequence: CDR1 LGHNA, CDR2 YNFKEQ. The CDR3 spans 17 residues.

The chain is built from TRBV11-2 and TRBJ1-2; TRBD1 agrees at 8 bases. CDR1 SGHAT and CDR2 FQNNGV come from the germline V gene. J was trimmed by 4 bases and V by 0 bases; bases with no gene match: 4. The CDR3 has 15 residues. The CDR3, as DNA: TGTGCCAGCAGCTTAGAAGGACAGGGTGGCTATGGCTACACCTTC. The encoded protein is CASSLEGQGGYGYTF. Full variable domain (remainder filled in from reference TRBV11-2 and TRBJ1-2): EAGVAQSPRYKIIEKRQSVAFWCNPISGHATLYWYQQILGQGPKLLIQFQNNGVVDDSQLPKDRFSAERLKGVDSTLKIQPAKLEDSAVYLCASSLEGQGGYGYTFGSGTRLTVV.

CDR3 loop: CASSLLGPGLAATDTQYF. For the CDR3, the DNA is TGTGCCAGCAGTTTACTTGGTCCGGGACTAGCGGCCACAGATACGCAGTATTTT. The rearrangement joins TRBV27 to TRBJ2-3, with TRBD2 matching over 11 bases. The CDR3 consists of 18 residues. Germline V gives CDR1 MNHEY, CDR2 SMNVEV (reference sequence). V gave up 2 bases and J gave up 2 bases; unmatched junction bases: 9.

This clone was recorded once. This rearrangement joins TRBV4-1 to TRBJ1-3; D gene ambiguous. This CDR3 region has 15 residues. The V end lost 0 bases, the J end lost 3 bases, and 9 bases lay between the germline ends. Looked up from germline, CDR1 is MGHRA and CDR2 is YSYEKL. The chain's CDR3 is CASSQDLGDGNTIYF. CDR3 coding DNA: TGCGCCAGCAGCCAAGATCTGGGAGATGGAAACACCATATATTTT.

The V call is TRBV7-9, the J call TRBJ1-2; D is ambiguous. Germline V gives CDR1 SEHNR, CDR2 FQNEAQ (reference sequence). This CDR3 region has 12 residues. The ends were cut back, 1 base at V and 4 bases at J, with 4 bases in the middle. In DNA form, the CDR3 reads TGTGCCAGCAGCTTAGAGCTCTATGGCTACACCTTC. Translated, it gives CASSLELYGYTF.

This rearrangement joins TRBV30 to TRBJ1-2; D remains unclear. V was shortened by 2 bases and J by 4 bases, with 11 bases between the two germline ends. Per germline, CDR1 GTSNPN and CDR2 SVGIG (reference sequence). The CDR3 loop spans 13 amino acids. CDR3 DNA: TGTGCCTGGAGTCGACTTGGTGGCTATGGCTACACCTTC. Its protein product is CAWSRLGGYGYTF.

V is TRBV27 and J is TRBJ2-6; D perhaps matches TRBD2 (5 bases). Germline values: CDR1 MNHEY, CDR2 SMNVEV (reference sequence). Trimming pared 5 bases from V and 1 base from J, leaving 24 bases between. The CDR3 covers 20 residues. The CDR3 protein is CASSPSLGGSKTSGANVLTF. CDR3 nucleotides: TGTGCCAGCAGTCCCTCACTCGGTGGGAGTAAGACTTCTGGGGCCAACGTCCTGACTTTC.

V is TRBV2 and J is TRBJ2-7; 8 bases agree with TRBD2. Looked up from germline, CDR1 is SNHLY and CDR2 is FYNNEI. V was clipped by 4 bases and J by 2 bases; unmatched bases: 4. The CDR3 extends over 14 amino acids. CDR3: CASSVMGLAYEQYF. DNA of the CDR3: TGTGCCAGCAGTGTAATGGGACTAGCCTACGAGCAGTACTTC.

This clone occurred once. The chain employs TRBV7-9 and TRBJ1-3; 8 bases align to TRBD1. Trimming at V came to 5 bases and at J to 2 bases, leaving 8 bases not matched to a gene. Germline assignment: CDR1 SEHNR and CDR2 FQNEAQ (reference sequence). This CDR3 contains 16 residues. CDR3 amino acids: CASSRIQGAAGNTIYF. CDR3 nucleotides: TGTGCCAGCAGCCGAATTCAGGGGGCGGCTGGAAACACCATATATTTT.

The CDR3 nucleotides are TGTGCCAGCAGCCAAGATTTTGGCGGGAGCTCCTACAATGAGCAGTTCTTC. Amino acid sequence: CASSQDFGGSSYNEQFF. The V gene is TRBV3-1 (or the pseudogene TRBV3-2), the J gene TRBJ2-1; 7 bases are a match to TRBD2. CDR1 and CDR2 from the germline V gene are LGHDT and YNNKEL (reference sequence). The CDR3 is 17 amino acids. With 0 bases clipped from V and 0 bases from J, the junction kept 5 bases outside the gene matches.

The rearrangement joins TRBV5-1 to TRBJ2-3; D is possibly TRBD2 (6 bases). CDR1 and CDR2 from the germline V gene are SGHRS and YFSETQ. CDR3 length equals 17 residues. V gave up 4 bases and J gave up 4 bases, with 22 bases separating them. The CDR3 DNA follows: TGCGCCAGCAGCCCTTCCGGGAGCCTTCAAAGAGCAGATACGCAGTATTTT. This encodes CASSPSGSLQRADTQYF.

The chain recombines TRBV27 with TRBJ1-1, with D possibly matching TRBD1 (6 bases). The V end lost 3 bases, the J end lost 5 bases, and 13 bases lay between the germline ends. Germline values: CDR1 MNHEY, CDR2 SMNVEV (reference sequence). The CDR3 length is 14 residues. The CDR3 here is CASSLLQGGTEAFF. The CDR3 coding sequence is TGTGCCAGCAGTTTGTTACAGGGTGGGACTGAAGCTTTCTTT.

The chain recombines TRBV4-1 with TRBJ1-1; the D gene is possibly TRBD1 (5 bases). In germline, CDR1 is MGHRA, CDR2 YSYEKL. This CDR3 has 16 amino acids. V was pared by 4 bases and J by 4 bases, with 19 bases between. The CDR3 protein is CASSPKRAGFSTEAFF. CDR3 DNA: TGCGCCAGCAGCCCTAAAAGGGCAGGGTTTTCCACTGAAGCTTTCTTT.

V is TRBV12-5 and J is TRBJ1-5; 11 bases align to TRBD1. The V segment lost 2 bases and the J segment 3 bases; nucleotides outside the gene matches: 15. Germline V lookup: CDR1 LGHNT, CDR2 FRNRAP. This CDR3 contains 20 residues. CDR3: CASGLMPLGQGVSYNQPQHF. The CDR3 bases are TGTGCTAGTGGTTTGATGCCCCTGGGACAGGGGGTGTCCTACAATCAGCCCCAGCATTTT.

CDR3 sequence reads: CASSRTTGGIYEQYF. CDR3 coding DNA: TGCGCCAGCAGCCGAACCACAGGGGGCATCTACGAGCAGTACTTC. The rearrangement links TRBV4-3 to TRBJ2-7; 9 nucleotides match TRBD1. V shed 4 bases, J shed 3 bases, and the junction held 7 bases outside the gene matches. CDR3 size: 15 residues. Germline values: CDR1 LGHNA, CDR2 YSLEER.

The V gene is TRBV30, the J gene TRBJ1-2, with 7 nucleotides matching TRBD1. Germline V lookup: CDR1 GTSNPN, CDR2 SVGIG (reference sequence). The CDR3 covers 12 residues. The junction had 2 bases not matched to a gene; V was cut back by 2 bases and J by 5 bases. CDR3 coding DNA: TGTGCCTGGAGTCTCAGGGGGTATGGCTACACCTTC. Its translation: CAWSLRGYGYTF.

The V call is TRBV6-5, the J call TRBJ1-2; 9 bases are a match to TRBD1. Germline loops: CDR1 MNHEY, CDR2 SVGAGI. The J segment lost 5 bases and the V segment lost 5 bases, leaving 6 bases of the junction unmatched. This CDR3 is 14 amino acids long. CDR3 coding DNA: TGTGCCAGCAGTACGGACAGGGGTGGATATGGCTACACCTTC. Translating it yields CASSTDRGGYGYTF.

The V gene is TRBV11-2, the J gene TRBJ2-1; TRBD2 might be the D (6 bases). V gave up 5 bases and J gave up 4 bases, with 15 bases separating them. Looked up from germline, CDR1 is SGHAT and CDR2 is FQNNGV. CDR3 size: 15 residues. CDR3 DNA sequence: TGTGCCAGCAGCCCAGCCTACAGCGGGTACAATGAGCAGTTCTTC. It codes for CASSPAYSGYNEQFF.

The rearrangement joins TRBV6-5 to TRBJ2-3; 10 bases fit TRBD1. This CDR3 region has 14 residues. Germline CDR1 is MNHEY and CDR2 is SVGAGI. The junction had 12 bases not matched to a gene; V was cut back by 10 bases and J by 8 bases. The CDR3 is CAMSPGTGDATQYF. In DNA, the CDR3 is TGTGCCATGAGTCCCGGGACAGGGGATGCTACGCAGTATTTT.

The V gene is TRBV7-9, the J gene TRBJ1-1; 7 bases match TRBD1. The CDR3 contains 14 residues. The junction had 8 bases not matched to a gene; V was cut back by 5 bases and J by 5 bases. CDR1 and CDR2 from the germline V gene are SEHNR and FQNEAQ (reference sequence). In DNA, the CDR3 is TGTGCCAGCAGCCTCGACAGGGTTGGGACTGAAGCTTTCTTT. It encodes CASSLDRVGTEAFF.

The chain couples TRBV18 to TRBJ2-1; D possibly corresponds to TRBD2 (6 bases). CDR3 length equals 17 residues. V lost 2 bases and J lost 4, with 18 bases in between. Germline assignment: CDR1 KGHSH and CDR2 LQKENI. The CDR3 DNA is TGTGCCAGCTCACCATCTTCCGGGACTGGACTATACAATGAGCAGTTCTTC. This encodes CASSPSSGTGLYNEQFF.

This chain joins TRBV18 and TRBJ2-1, with 10 bases fitting TRBD1. Germline CDR1 KGHSH, CDR2 LQKENI. After removal of 6 bases from V and 0 bases from J, the junction contained 8 bases not matched to a gene. CDR3 length: 17 amino acids. The CDR3 protein is CASSGTGVMSSYNEQFF. The CDR3 nucleotides read TGTGCCAGCTCCGGGACAGGGGTCATGAGCTCCTACAATGAGCAGTTCTTC.

This chain connects TRBV3-1 (or the pseudogene TRBV3-2) to TRBJ2-1, with D perhaps matching TRBD1 (6 bases). Trimming removed 3 bases at V and 1 base at J, with 13 bases between. The CDR3 is 16 amino acids. Per germline, CDR1 LGHDT and CDR2 YNNKEL (reference sequence). The CDR3 spells CASSHYPQGSYNEQFF. The CDR3 DNA is TGTGCCAGCAGCCACTACCCACAGGGATCCTACAATGAGCAGTTCTTC.

This clone was observed a handful of times. The rearrangement links TRBV6-5 to TRBJ2-6; D is possibly TRBD1 (6 bases). This CDR3 has 15 amino acids. Germline loops: CDR1 MNHEY, CDR2 SVGAGI. The germline V and J ends were trimmed by 6 bases and 2 bases, with 11 bases remaining between them. The CDR3 protein is CASRATGTGANVLTF. The CDR3 nucleotides read TGTGCCAGCAGGGCTACAGGGACTGGGGCCAACGTCCTGACTTTC.

This chain joins TRBV6-2 or TRBV6-3 and TRBJ2-1; unclear D gene. In germline, CDR1 is MNHEY, CDR2 SVGEGT. The length of the CDR3 is 15 residues. The germline V and J ends were trimmed by 0 bases and 6 bases, with 12 bases remaining between them. CDR3 bases: TGTGCCAGCAGTTACTCAATAGAGGCGGTCAATGAGCAGTTCTTC. This encodes CASSYSIEAVNEQFF.

This clone was observed once. V and J are TRBV5-8 and TRBJ2-1; D unclear. The CDR3 covers 12 residues. The ends were cut back, 6 bases at V and 6 bases at J, with 10 bases in the middle. In germline, CDR1 is SGHTS, CDR2 YDEGEE. CDR3 sequence reads: CASTPVFNEQFF. The CDR3 region has the DNA TGTGCCAGCACTCCTGTTTTCAATGAGCAGTTCTTC.

This clone was detected ten times or more. The chain carries TRBV28 and TRBJ1-2; D is undetermined. Per the germline V gene, CDR1 is MDHEN and CDR2 is SYDVKM. The CDR3 is 19 amino acids. The V and J ends lost 2 bases and 8 bases respectively, with 30 bases between them. In nucleotides, the CDR3 is TGTGCCAGCAGTTTACCCCGTCCCCGTTCCAGGCCTCCTGAAAGCGGCTACACCTTC. Its translation: CASSLPRPRSRPPESGYTF.

In DNA, the CDR3 is TGTGCCAGCACTGGTGGGCTGGCAGATACGCAGTATTTT. Translated, it gives CASTGGLADTQYF. This chain connects TRBV27 to TRBJ2-3; D is ambiguous. V lost 7 bases, J lost 4 bases, and 12 bases lay in between. The CDR3 extends over 13 amino acids. Germline loops: CDR1 MNHEY, CDR2 SMNVEV (reference sequence).